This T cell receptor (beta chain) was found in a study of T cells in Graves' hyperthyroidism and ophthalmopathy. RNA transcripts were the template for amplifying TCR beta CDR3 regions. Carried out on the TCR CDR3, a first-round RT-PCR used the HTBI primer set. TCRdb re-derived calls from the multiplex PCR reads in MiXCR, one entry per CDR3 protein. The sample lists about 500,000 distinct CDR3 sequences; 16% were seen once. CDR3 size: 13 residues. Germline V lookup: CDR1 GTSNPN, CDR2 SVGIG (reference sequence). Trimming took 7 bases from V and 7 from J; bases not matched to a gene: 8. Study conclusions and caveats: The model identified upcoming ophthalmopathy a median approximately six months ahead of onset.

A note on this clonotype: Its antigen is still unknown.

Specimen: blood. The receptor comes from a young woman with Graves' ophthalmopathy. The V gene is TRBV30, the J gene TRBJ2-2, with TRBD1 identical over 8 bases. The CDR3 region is CASLGQVGGELFF. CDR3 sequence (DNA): TGTGCCTCTTTGGGACAGGTCGGCGGGGAGCTGTTTTTT.